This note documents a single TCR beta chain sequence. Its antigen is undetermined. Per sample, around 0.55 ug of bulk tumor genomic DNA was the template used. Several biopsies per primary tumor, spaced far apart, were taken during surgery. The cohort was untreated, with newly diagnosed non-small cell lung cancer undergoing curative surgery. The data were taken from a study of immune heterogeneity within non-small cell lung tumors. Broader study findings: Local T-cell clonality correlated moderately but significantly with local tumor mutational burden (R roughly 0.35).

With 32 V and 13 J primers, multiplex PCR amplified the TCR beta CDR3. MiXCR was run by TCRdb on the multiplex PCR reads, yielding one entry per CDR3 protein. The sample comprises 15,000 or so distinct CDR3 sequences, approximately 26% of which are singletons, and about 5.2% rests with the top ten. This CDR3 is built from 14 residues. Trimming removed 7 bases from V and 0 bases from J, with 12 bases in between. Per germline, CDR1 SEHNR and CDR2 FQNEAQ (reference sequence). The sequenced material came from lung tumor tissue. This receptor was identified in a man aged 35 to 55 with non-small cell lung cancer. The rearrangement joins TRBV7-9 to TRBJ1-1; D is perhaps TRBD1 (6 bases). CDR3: CASMGGQLNTEAFF. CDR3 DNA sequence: TGTGCCAGCATGGGTGGACAGCTGAACACTGAAGCTTTCTTT.